These 19 T cell receptor beta chains were sequenced from one sample in a study of shared clonotypes between healthy human individuals. Only in-frame clones appear in the TCRdb table, and some are missing; sequencing was by immunoSEQ multiplex PCR. The sample contains millions of clones, 85% to 95% of which appear only once. The sequencing sample was made of naive CD4+ T cells sorted from blood. Subset defined: CD45RA+ positively selected. The source of these receptors is a man younger than 35 in good health.

The chain uses TRBV5-8 and TRBJ2-5, with TRBD1 matching 9 bases. V was pared by 4 bases and J by 1 base, with 5 bases of the junction left unmatched. The CDR3 covers 15 residues. From germline, CDR1 is SGHTS and CDR2 YDEGEE. This CDR3 is CASSPWGQGQETQYF. CDR3 nucleotide sequence: TGTGCCAGCAGCCCGTGGGGACAGGGCCAAGAGACCCAGTACTTC.

This chain connects TRBV2 to TRBJ2-1; 9 bases map to TRBD2. Germline CDR1 and CDR2: SNHLY and FYNNEI. V trimming: 4 bases; J trimming: 6 bases; junction bases outside the gene matches: 1. CDR3 size: 13 residues. Here the CDR3 reads CASSGLAVNEQFF. CDR3 nucleotides: TGTGCCAGCAGTGGACTAGCGGTCAATGAGCAGTTCTTC.

The chain recombines TRBV7-2 with TRBJ1-5, with D perhaps TRBD1 (5 bases). V shed 6 bases and J shed 7 bases, with 13 bases lying between them. CDR1 is SGHTA, CDR2 FQGNSA, per germline. The CDR3 is 13 residues long. The chain's CDR3 is CASRGGNQQPQHF. DNA of the CDR3: TGTGCCAGCAGGGGGGGGAACCAGCAGCCCCAGCATTTT.

The chain recombines TRBV11-2 with TRBJ2-1; D gene ambiguous. The CDR3 runs 15 residues. V shed 1 base and J shed 0 bases, with 7 bases lying between them. Germline CDR1 SGHAT, CDR2 FQNNGV. In DNA form, the CDR3 reads TGTGCCAGCAGCTTAGCGAGCCTCTCCTACAATGAGCAGTTCTTC. The encoded protein is CASSLASLSYNEQFF.

This chain connects TRBV27 to TRBJ2-4; 10 nucleotides align to TRBD2. J was trimmed by 1 base and V by 3 bases; bases with no gene match: 9. Germline V lookup: CDR1 MNHEY, CDR2 SMNVEV (reference sequence). There are 18 residues in the CDR3. In DNA, the CDR3 is TGTGCCAGCAGTTTTGGCAGGACTAGCGGAGGGGCCAAAAACATTCAGTACTTC. Protein: CASSFGRTSGGAKNIQYF.

The chain combines TRBV9 with TRBJ2-7, with D perhaps TRBD2 (6 bases). The CDR3 contains 14 residues. The ends were cut back, 7 bases at V and 2 bases at J, with 16 bases in the middle. Germline V gene sequence: CDR1 SGDLS, CDR2 YYNGEE. The CDR3: CASSAGDWAYEQYF. In DNA form, the CDR3 reads TGTGCCAGCTCCGCCGGGGACTGGGCCTACGAGCAGTACTTC.

Comments on this clone: Other DNA sequences in the same sample also yield this CDR3. The V gene is TRBV5-1, the J gene TRBJ2-3; D gene uncertain. Germline V gene lookup returns CDR1 SGHRS and CDR2 YFSETQ. CDR3 length: 13 residues. V was trimmed by 0 bases and J by 2 bases, leaving 4 bases between them. The CDR3 spells CASSLEVTDTQYF. The DNA of the CDR3 is TGCGCCAGCAGCTTGGAGGTCACAGATACGCAGTATTTT. Using reference TRBV5-1 and TRBJ2-3 for the parts outside the CDR3, the full variable domain is KAGVTQTPRYLIKTRGQQVTLSCSPISGHRSVSWYQQTPGQGLQFLFEYFSETQRNKGNFPGRFSGRQFSNSRSEMNVSTLELGDSALYLCASSLEVTDTQYFGPGTRLTVL.

The chain has TRBV5-4 and TRBJ1-2, with TRBD1 as a possible D gene (6 bases). The CDR3 runs to 15 residues. Trimming took off 4 bases at V and 2 bases at J, with 15 bases between the two ends. Germline V gene sequence: CDR1 SGHNT, CDR2 YYREEE (reference sequence). The CDR3 is CASSPRGQRNYGYTF. CDR3 nucleotide sequence: TGTGCCAGCAGCCCCCGTGGACAGCGGAACTATGGCTACACCTTC.

The chain is built from TRBV7-9 and TRBJ1-2; D perhaps matches TRBD1 (6 bases). The ends were cut back, 6 bases at V and 1 base at J, with 18 bases in the middle. The CDR3 is made up of 16 amino acids. In germline, CDR1 is SEHNR, CDR2 FQNEAQ (reference sequence). The CDR3 DNA follows: TGTGCCAGCAGGTCACACCGGGACACAATTAACTATGGCTACACCTTC. This sequence encodes CASRSHRDTINYGYTF.

V and J are TRBV2 and TRBJ2-5; D is possibly TRBD2 (5 bases). This CDR3 region has 14 residues. From germline, CDR1 is SNHLY and CDR2 FYNNEI. Trimming stripped 4 bases from V and 6 bases from J, with 15 bases between. CDR3 protein: CASSVGVQRQTQYF. The DNA for the CDR3 is TGTGCCAGCAGTGTCGGGGTACAGCGTCAGACCCAGTACTTC.

The rearrangement uses TRBV30 and TRBJ2-7, with 12 positions matching TRBD2. CDR1 and CDR2 (germline): GTSNPN, SVGIG (reference sequence). The CDR3 is made up of 16 amino acids. V lost 3 bases to trimming and J lost 4 bases; unmatched junction nucleotides: 10. The CDR3 is CAWSAGRTSGKYEQYF. CDR3 in DNA: TGTGCCTGGAGCGCCGGCCGGACTAGCGGGAAATACGAGCAGTACTTC.

As for this clone: Other nucleotide sequences in the sample specify the same CDR3. The chain employs TRBV19 and TRBJ2-7, with D possibly TRBD1 on 6 matching bases. The germline V and J ends were trimmed by 6 bases and 4 bases, with 13 bases remaining between them. Germline V gives CDR1 LNHDA, CDR2 SQIVND (reference sequence). The CDR3 spans 13 residues. CDR3 protein: CASSMGQGYEQYF. The CDR3 nucleotides read TGTGCCAGTAGCATGGGACAAGGGTACGAGCAGTACTTC.

The chain's CDR3 is CASSEGRGQWEQYF. In nucleotides, the CDR3 is TGTGCCAGCAGTGAGGGCAGGGGGCAATGGGAGCAGTACTTC. The V gene is TRBV2, the J gene TRBJ2-7; 8 positions match TRBD1. The CDR3 sequence is 14 residues long. The V gene's germline CDR1 is SNHLY and CDR2 FYNNEI. Losses at the gene ends were 3 bases for V and 7 bases for J; bases not matched to a gene: 8.

A remark on this clone: At the DNA level, this CDR3 is encoded by other sequences in the same sample as well. This rearrangement joins TRBV27 to TRBJ2-5, with 8 bases identical to TRBD1. After removal of 6 bases from V and 2 bases from J, the junction contained 2 bases not matched to a gene. The germline CDR1 and CDR2 sequences are MNHEY and SMNVEV (reference sequence). The CDR3 is 13 residues long. The CDR3 coding sequence is TGTGCCAGCAGCTGGACAGGGCAAGAGACCCAGTACTTC. Translated, it gives CASSWTGQETQYF.

A note on this clone: Other DNA variants within this sample encode the same CDR3. This chain joins TRBV4-1 and TRBJ1-4; D uncertain. The CDR3 totals 16 residues. Per germline, CDR1 MGHRA and CDR2 YSYEKL. Trimming shortened V by 1 base and J by 4 bases, and 13 bases separated the two germline ends. CDR3: CASSQGLGPVNEKLFF. DNA for the CDR3: TGCGCCAGCAGCCAAGGCCTCGGACCGGTTAATGAAAAACTGTTTTTT.

This chain connects TRBV6-5 to TRBJ2-7; D is ambiguous. The CDR3 is 13 amino acids. Trimming took off 2 bases at V and 6 bases at J, with 11 bases between the two ends. From germline, CDR1 is MNHEY and CDR2 SVGAGI. The CDR3 region is CASSYRHGLEQYF. Written as DNA, the CDR3 is TGTGCCAGCAGTTACAGACACGGTCTCGAGCAGTACTTC.

The chain joins TRBV7-8 to TRBJ2-7; no reliable D call. Trimming took 6 bases from V and 4 from J, leaving 13 bases between them. Germline V gene lookup returns CDR1 SGHVS and CDR2 FQNEAQ. The CDR3 has 13 amino acids. CDR3: CASSRVPGYEQYF. The DNA of the CDR3 is TGTGCCAGCAGTCGGGTACCCGGATACGAGCAGTACTTC.

This chain joins TRBV30 and TRBJ2-1; D is undetermined. The V end was cut by 3 bases, the J end by 0 bases, with 9 bases between. This CDR3 comprises 14 residues. Germline V gene sequence: CDR1 GTSNPN, CDR2 SVGIG (reference sequence). In DNA, the CDR3 is TGTGCCTGGAGGCCCCTCGGCTCCTACAATGAGCAGTTCTTC. Translated: CAWRPLGSYNEQFF.

The chain has TRBV6-5 and TRBJ1-5; possibly TRBD1 for D (6 bases). Germline loops: CDR1 MNHEY, CDR2 SVGAGI. This CDR3 comprises 15 residues. Trimming removed 0 bases at V and 6 bases at J, with 12 bases between. The CDR3 loop reads CASSYSSGDRQPQHF. The CDR3 bases are TGTGCCAGCAGTTACTCGTCAGGGGATCGTCAGCCCCAGCATTTT.